The 15 T cell receptor beta chains below were found in one sample sequenced in a study of CD8+CD57+ T cells in acquired aplastic anemia. TCR beta VDJ combinations and CDR3 sequences were profiled from genomic DNA. TCRdb independently ran MiXCR on the reads; one entry per CDR3 protein. The repertoire consists of tens of thousands of distinct CDR3 sequences, with approximately 78% occurring once and the leading ten covering 34%. Specimen: sorted CD4+, CD8+, or CD8+CD57+ T cells (not recorded which) from PBMCs. These receptors were collected from a human donor in good health, serving as a control.

The chain links TRBV7-8 to TRBJ2-7, with 7 nucleotides matching TRBD1. V lost 5 bases to trimming and J lost 0 bases; unmatched junction nucleotides: 7. The V gene's germline CDR1 is SGHVS and CDR2 FQNEAQ. This CDR3 spans 15 amino acids. The CDR3 sequence: CASSPRQGPSYEQYF. Here the CDR3 DNA reads TGTGCCAGCAGCCCTCGACAGGGCCCCTCCTACGAGCAGTACTTC. The entire variable domain, with the rest obtained from reference TRBV7-8 and TRBJ2-7, is as follows: GAGVSQSPRYKVAKRGQDVALRCDPISGHVSLFWYQQALGQGPEFLTYFQNEAQLDKSGLPSDRFFAERPEGSVSTLKIQRTQQEDSAVYLCASSPRQGPSYEQYFGPGTRLTVT.

This clonotype occurred many times. An end of the junction differs from the germline gene, which may be a read error. The chain couples TRBV19 to TRBJ1-6; the D is unclear. Germline V gene lookup returns CDR1 LNHDA and CDR2 SQIVND (reference sequence). The CDR3 loop spans 15 amino acids. The CDR3 reads CAGSPSDPGNSPLHF. CDR3 DNA sequence: TGTGCCGGTAGTCCTTCAGACCCGGGGAATTCACCCCTCCACTTT.

The chain couples TRBV20-1 to TRBJ1-5; D unclear. Trimming pared 1 base from V and 1 base from J, leaving 5 bases between. Germline loops: CDR1 DFQATT, CDR2 SNEGSKA (reference sequence). The CDR3 length is 13 residues. CDR3 residues: CSARVGSNQPQHF. The DNA of the CDR3 is TGCAGTGCTAGAGTGGGGAGCAATCAGCCCCAGCATTTT.

This clonotype has a handful of counts. This chain joins TRBV7-9 and TRBJ1-5, with D tentatively TRBD1 (5 bases). From germline, CDR1 is SEHNR and CDR2 FQNEAQ (reference sequence). Trimming shortened V by 5 bases and J by 7 bases, and 12 bases separated the two germline ends. The CDR3 is 13 residues long. The CDR3 reads CASSTGAFQPQHF. The CDR3 region has the DNA TGTGCCAGCAGCACAGGAGCTTTCCAGCCCCAGCATTTT. Using reference TRBV7-9 and TRBJ1-5 for the parts outside the CDR3, the full variable domain is DTGVSQNPRHKITKRGQNVTFRCDPISEHNRLYWYRQTLGQGPEFLTYFQNEAQLEKSRLLSDRFSAERPKGSFSTLEIQRTEQGDSAMYLCASSTGAFQPQHFGDGTRLSIL.

This chain connects TRBV11-1 to TRBJ2-3; 12 bases fit TRBD2. CDR3 length equals 16 residues. Germline lookup yields CDR1 SGHAT and CDR2 FQDESV (reference sequence). V lost 1 base, J lost 4 bases, and 3 bases stayed unmatched. The CDR3 here is CASSLGTSGAADTQYF. CDR3 bases: TGTGCCAGCAGCTTAGGGACTAGCGGGGCGGCAGATACGCAGTATTTT. The full variable domain, with the rest looked up from reference TRBV11-1 and TRBJ2-3, is EAEVAQSPRYKITEKSQAVAFWCDPISGHATLYWYRQILGQGPELLVQFQDESVVDDSQLPKDRFSAERLKGVDSTLKIQPAELGDSAMYLCASSLGTSGAADTQYFGPGTRLTVL.

This clonotype is medium-sized in the sample. The chain recombines TRBV6-4 with TRBJ2-3; TRBD2 agrees at 9 bases. CDR3 length: 16 amino acids. The V and J ends lost 2 bases and 0 bases, in that order; junction bases with no gene match: 3. Germline loops: CDR1 MRHNA, CDR2 SNTAGT. This chain's CDR3 is CASSDEAGGSTDTQYF. The CDR3 DNA sequence: TGTGCCAGCAGTGACGAAGCGGGAGGAAGCACAGATACGCAGTATTTT.

The gene calls are TRBV29-1 and TRBJ1-4; 8 nucleotides align to TRBD1. The V gene end was trimmed by 4 bases and the J gene end by 1 base; junction bases not matched to a gene: 2. The CDR3 has 14 residues. Germline lookup yields CDR1 SQVTM and CDR2 ANQGSEA. The CDR3 region has the DNA TGCAGCGTTGCGGACAGGGTAACTAATGAAAAACTGTTTTTT. It encodes CSVADRVTNEKLFF.

This chain uses TRBV10-3 with TRBJ1-1, with D perhaps matching TRBD1 (5 bases). Germline assignment: CDR1 ENHRY and CDR2 SYGVKD. V was clipped by 3 bases and J by 1 base, with 9 bases between them. The CDR3 is 14 amino acids. The chain's CDR3 is CAISDRVGNTEAFF. The CDR3 region has the DNA TGTGCCATCAGTGACAGGGTTGGGAACACTGAAGCTTTCTTT.

V gene TRBV7-9 combines with J gene TRBJ1-6, with D perhaps TRBD1 (6 bases). The V end lost 4 bases, the J end lost 8 bases, and 12 bases lay between the germline ends. The CDR3 is 14 amino acids. CDR1 and CDR2 from the germline V gene are SEHNR and FQNEAQ (reference sequence). The CDR3 DNA reads TGTGCCAGCAGCTACAGGGAGAGTTATTCACCCCTCCACTTT. Residues: CASSYRESYSPLHF.

This chain joins TRBV7-9 and TRBJ2-7; D is perhaps TRBD2 (6 bases). Deletions cut 5 bases from V and 4 bases from J, with 12 bases between. There are 13 residues in the CDR3. In germline, CDR1 is SEHNR, CDR2 FQNEAQ (reference sequence). As DNA, the CDR3 is TGTGCCAGCAGCCCCACGGCGGGGTACGAGCAGTACTTC. It is translated as CASSPTAGYEQYF.

This clonotype is classed as medium-sized (0.01 to 0.1%). The rearrangement joins TRBV7-2 to TRBJ2-3; D is uncertain. With 1 base removed from V and 1 base from J, the gap between germline ends came to 6 bases. This CDR3 contains 14 residues. Germline CDR1 and CDR2: SGHTA and FQGNSA. CDR3 nucleotides: TGTGCCAGCAGCTTAGGGTCACGCACAGATACGCAGTATTTT. Translating gives CASSLGSRTDTQYF.

The chain uses TRBV7-3 and TRBJ2-7, with D possibly TRBD2 on 6 matching bases. The CDR3 covers 13 residues. Germline assignment: CDR1 SGHTA and CDR2 FQGTGA. V lost 6 bases, J lost 2 bases, and 11 bases lay in between. This CDR3 reads CASRGTLTYEQYF. The CDR3 bases are TGTGCCAGCAGAGGGACTCTAACCTACGAGCAGTACTTC.

This clonotype was observed at least ten times. The chain links TRBV9 to TRBJ1-4; tentative D call: TRBD1 (5 bases). This CDR3 is 16 amino acids long. CDR1 is SGDLS and CDR2 is YYNGEE in the germline V gene. The V and J ends lost 3 bases and 4 bases respectively, with 16 bases between them. The CDR3 DNA follows: TGTGCCAGCAGCGCAGGGCCGACAGACCTTAATGAAAAACTGTTTTTT. This encodes CASSAGPTDLNEKLFF.

This sequence joins TRBV29-1 and TRBJ1-5; 9 nucleotides match TRBD1. V was pared by 5 bases and J by 7 bases, with 9 bases of the junction left unmatched. This CDR3 is 14 amino acids long. CDR1 and CDR2 from the germline V gene are SQVTM and ANQGSEA. CDR3 coding DNA: TGCAGCGTTAGCGGGGACAGGGTGGGGCAGCCCCAGCATTTT. Its translation: CSVSGDRVGQPQHF. Using reference TRBV29-1 and TRBJ1-5 for the parts outside the CDR3, the full variable domain is SAVISQKPSRDICQRGTSLTIQCQVDSQVTMMFWYRQQPGQSLTLIATANQGSEATYESGFVIDKFPISRPNLTFSTLTVSNMSPEDSSIYLCSVSGDRVGQPQHFGDGTRLSIL.

This clonotype has just a few counts. The genes are TRBV19 and TRBJ1-2, with TRBD1 identical over 7 bases. Germline V gene lookup returns CDR1 LNHDA and CDR2 SQIVND (reference sequence). The V and J ends lost 9 bases and 4 bases, in that order; junction bases with no gene match: 5. The CDR3 is made up of 12 amino acids. CDR3 region: CARLRDSYGYTF. In nucleotides, the CDR3 is TGTGCCAGACTCCGGGACAGCTATGGCTACACCTTC. Full variable domain (remainder filled in from reference TRBV19 and TRBJ1-2): DGGITQSPKYLFRKEGQNVTLSCEQNLNHDAMYWYRQDPGQGLRLIYYSQIVNDFQKGDIAEGYSVSREKKESFPLTVTSAQKNPTAFYLCARLRDSYGYTFGSGTRLTVV.